This T cell receptor (beta chain) was obtained from a study of OX40 agonist ivuxolimab in advanced cancers. TCRdb keeps only in-frame clones here, not all; method: immunoSEQ multiplex PCR. The sample yields tens of thousands of clones, around 90% seen once. V dropped 5 bases and J dropped 5 bases, with 17 bases sitting between them. This CDR3 contains 15 residues. The germline gives CDR1 SGHTA, CDR2 FQGNSA. The sequence was collected from an adult with an advanced solid tumor such as melanoma, head and neck, liver or kidney cancer. The chain employs TRBV7-2 and TRBJ2-3; tentatively, D is TRBD1 or TRBD2 (5 bases each). Material: CD4+ or CD8+ T cells sorted from blood, obtained in a trial of the OX40 agonist ivuxolimab. CDR3 in amino acids: CASSQSGTRGDTQYF. The CDR3 DNA follows: TGTGCCAGCAGCCAATCCGGGACCCGCGGAGATACGCAGTATTTT. The variable domain in full, completed from reference TRBV7-2 and TRBJ2-3, reads GAGVSQSPSNKVTEKGKDVELRCDPISGHTALYWYRQSLGQGLEFLIYFQGNSAPDKSGLPSDRFSAERTGGSVSTLTIQRTQQEDSAVYLCASSQSGTRGDTQYFGPGTRLTVL.